Listed below are T cell receptor beta chains from one sample, sequenced in a study of blood T cell repertoires in COVID-19. Libraries were prepared by immunoSEQ multiplex PCR; TCRdb keeps only in-frame clonotypes and omits some of them. Of around 35,000 clones in the sample, more than 80% are singletons; the top ten hold roughly 7%. Material for sequencing was peripheral blood. All receptors come from a human donor in a cohort sampled during active COVID-19. Each CDR3 is given with its conserved first and last residue. The D gene is left open where the match is weak. The size of a clone is reported for some rows only, either as once, few or many, or as a class for expanded clones.

>TRBJ2-1|-|-|TRBV11-3
CASSPLRSSAPYNEQFF
TGTGCCAGCAGCCCCCTTAGGAGCTCGGCGCCCTACAATGAGCAGTTCTTC
>TRBJ1-1|-|-|TRBV2
CASSSGVNTEAFF
TGTGCCAGCAGTTCAGGGGTGAACACTGAAGCTTTCTTT
>TRBJ1-2|-|-|TRBV4-1
CASSQEVQGNYGYTF
TGCGCCAGCAGCCAAGAAGTCCAGGGCAACTATGGCTACACCTTC
>TRBJ1-1|-|TRBD1|TRBV5-8
CASSLQGATEAFF
TGTGCCAGCAGCTTACAGGGGGCGACTGAAGCTTTCTTT
>TRBJ2-7|-|TRBD2|TRBV2
CAKGGTSVYEQYF
TGTGCCAAGGGGGGGACTAGTGTCTACGAGCAGTACTTC
>TRBJ2-5|-|-|TRBV19
CASSPGGGAGETQYF
TGTGCCAGTAGCCCCGGTGGGGGGGCCGGAGAGACCCAGTACTTC
>TRBJ2-2|-|-|TRBV2
CASSRTVNTGELFF
TGTGCCAGCAGTAGGACTGTAAACACCGGGGAGCTGTTTTTT
>TRBJ1-5|few|-|TRBV5-6
CASSLSGYSNQPQHF
TGTGCCAGCAGCTTGTCAGGGTATAGCAATCAGCCCCAGCATTTT
>TRBJ2-5|-|-|TRBV2
CASRGLAKETQYF
TGTGCCAGCAGGGGCCTAGCGAAAGAGACCCAGTACTTC
>TRBJ1-2|-|TRBD1|TRBV2
CASSDVDRPSNYGYTF
TGTGCCAGCAGTGACGTGGACAGGCCATCCAACTATGGCTACACCTTC
>TRBJ2-3|once|TRBD1|TRBV5-1
CASSSRTGNTDTQYF
TGCGCCAGCAGCTCCCGGACAGGGAACACAGATACGCAGTATTTT
>TRBJ1-2|-|TRBD1|TRBV10-3
CAIRGPDRGNYGYTF
TGTGCCATCAGGGGGCCGGACAGGGGGAACTATGGCTACACCTTC
>TRBJ1-4|-|-|TRBV11-2
CASSLGRTMSTNEKLFF
TGTGCCAGCAGCTTAGGCCGGACAATGTCTACTAATGAAAAACTGTTTTTT
>TRBJ2-3|-|-|TRBV30
CAWSSSRGYTDTQYF
TGTGCCTGGAGCTCCTCCAGGGGCTACACAGATACGCAGTATTTT
>TRBJ2-1|-|-|TRBV5-1
CASSGADGSSYNEQFF
TGCGCCAGCAGCGGGGCGGACGGGAGCTCCTACAATGAGCAGTTCTTC
>TRBJ1-4|-|TRBD1|TRBV30
CAWATGTGREKLFF
TGTGCCTGGGCTACCGGGACAGGGAGAGAAAAACTGTTTTTT
>TRBJ2-5|once|-|TRBV28
CASSLNWQETQYF
TGTGCCAGCAGTTTAAATTGGCAGGAGACCCAGTACTTC
>TRBJ2-7|-|-|TRBV7-3
CASRRGYEQYF
TGTGCCAGCAGAAGGGGGTACGAGCAGTACTTC
>TRBJ1-2|few|TRBD1|TRBV5-6
CASRKGQGGSYGYTF
TGTGCCAGCAGGAAGGGACAGGGAGGATCCTATGGCTACACCTTC
>TRBJ1-2|-|-|TRBV27
CASSVTPANYGYTF
TGTGCCAGCAGTGTAACCCCAGCTAACTATGGCTACACCTTC
>TRBJ1-1|-|-|TRBV7-9
CASSSRGGMNTEAFF
TGTGCCAGCAGCTCCCGGGGGGGTATGAACACTGAAGCTTTCTTT
>TRBJ2-1|-|TRBD2|TRBV27
CASSLSSVGLAGAHNEQFF
TGTGCCAGCAGTTTATCCTCCGTCGGACTAGCGGGAGCTCACAATGAGCAGTTCTTC
>TRBJ1-1|-|TRBD1|TRBV10-2
CASMKDRVNTEAFF
TGCGCCAGCATGAAGGACAGGGTGAACACTGAAGCTTTCTTT
>TRBJ2-5|-|-|TRBV5-6
CASSLVAGVVETQYF
TGTGCCAGCAGCTTGGTGGCAGGGGTTGTGGAGACCCAGTACTTC
>TRBJ1-2|-|-|TRBV30
CAWARQASGYTF
TGTGCCTGGGCTCGACAGGCTAGTGGCTACACCTTC
>TRBJ2-1|-|-|TRBV24-1
CATSDFSDNEQFF
TGTGCCACCAGTGATTTTTCTGACAATGAGCAGTTCTTC
>TRBJ1-2|once|-|TRBV9
CASSRTGTPNYGYTF
TGTGCCAGCAGCAGAACCGGGACACCAAACTATGGCTACACCTTC
>TRBJ2-3|-|-|TRBV11-2
CASSPGTSTDTQYF
TGTGCCAGCAGCCCCGGGACTAGCACAGATACGCAGTATTTT
>TRBJ2-5|-|TRBD2|TRBV5-1
CASSLAGGEETQYF
TGCGCCAGCAGCTTAGCGGGAGGGGAAGAGACCCAGTACTTC
>TRBJ1-3|-|-|TRBV2
CASRARDTPNSGNTIYF
TGTGCCAGCAGAGCCCGGGACACCCCAAACTCTGGAAACACCATATATTTT
>TRBJ1-1|-|-|TRBV9
CASSGGVHDTEAFF
TGTGCCAGCAGCGGGGGGGTACATGACACTGAAGCTTTCTTT
>TRBJ1-1|medium-sized|TRBD1|TRBV30
CAETGTIGTEAFF
TGTGCCGAGACAGGGACGATCGGCACTGAAGCTTTCTTT
>TRBJ2-7|-|TRBD2|TRBV11-1
CASSLTSGGYEQYF
TGTGCCAGCAGCCTAACTAGCGGGGGTTACGAGCAGTACTTC
>TRBJ2-1|-|TRBD2|TRBV9
CASSVGGGRAGNEQFF
TGTGCCAGCAGCGTAGGAGGCGGGAGGGCCGGGAATGAGCAGTTCTTC
>TRBJ1-3|-|-|TRBV5-5
CASSWTLAGNTIYF
TGTGCCAGCAGCTGGACTCTTGCTGGAAACACCATATATTTT
>TRBJ1-2|-|-|TRBV2
CASRERVESGGYTF
TGTGCCAGCAGAGAAAGGGTTGAAAGCGGTGGCTACACCTTC
>TRBJ2-1|-|TRBD1|TRBV27
CASGTGVYNEQFF
TGTGCCTCCGGGACAGGGGTCTACAATGAGCAGTTCTTC
>TRBJ1-1|few|-|TRBV4-1
CASSPILLQGNTEAFF
TGCGCCAGCAGCCCCATTCTACTACAGGGTAACACTGAAGCTTTCTTT
>TRBJ2-1|-|TRBD2|TRBV6-1
CASSGTSGGAMREQFF
TGTGCCAGCAGTGGCACTAGCGGGGGGGCCATGAGAGAGCAGTTCTTC